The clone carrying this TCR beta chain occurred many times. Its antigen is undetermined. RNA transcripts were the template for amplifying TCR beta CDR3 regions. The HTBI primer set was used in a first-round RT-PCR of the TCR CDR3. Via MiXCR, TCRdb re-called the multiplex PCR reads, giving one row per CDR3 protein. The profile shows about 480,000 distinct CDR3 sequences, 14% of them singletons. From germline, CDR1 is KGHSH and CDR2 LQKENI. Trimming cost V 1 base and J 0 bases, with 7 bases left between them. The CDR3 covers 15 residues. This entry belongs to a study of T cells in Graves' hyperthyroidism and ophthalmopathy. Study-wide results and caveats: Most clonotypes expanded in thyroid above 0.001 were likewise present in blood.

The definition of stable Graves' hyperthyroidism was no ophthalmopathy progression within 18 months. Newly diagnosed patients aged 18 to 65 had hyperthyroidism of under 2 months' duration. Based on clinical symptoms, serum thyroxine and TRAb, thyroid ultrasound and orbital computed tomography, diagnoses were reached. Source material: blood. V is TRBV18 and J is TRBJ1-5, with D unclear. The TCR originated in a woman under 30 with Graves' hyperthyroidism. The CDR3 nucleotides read TGTGCCAGCTCACCACAGTACCTTAGCAATCAGCCCCAGCATTTT. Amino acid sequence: CASSPQYLSNQPQHF.